The clone carrying this TCR beta chain appeared a few times. The data were taken from a study of breast tumors, draining lymph nodes, adjacent tissues. TCRdb independently ran MiXCR on the multiplex PCR reads; one entry per CDR3 protein. This table holds approximately 150,000 distinct CDR3 sequences, around a third found once. Axillary draining lymph nodes of breast cancer patients supplied the node samples. The CDR3 is 14 amino acids. Trimming removed 6 bases at V and 1 base at J, with 12 bases between. Sequencing used axillary lymph node tissue. This receptor was obtained from a female donor with breast cancer. Some clones in this sample may be carry-over from other donors' samples. This chain connects TRBV12-3 or TRBV12-4 to TRBJ1-1; D not certain. The CDR3 DNA sequence: TGTGCCAGCAGAGGAGACATGGGGAACACTGAAGCTTTCTTT. This codes for CASRGDMGNTEAFF.